What follows describes a single TCR beta chain. This clone was picked up one time. Its specific antigen is unknown. Per-base quality was not reported, and no clone a single base away is much larger than it. The immunoSEQ Assay, a bias-controlled multiplex PCR, was used to amplify TCRbeta CDR3 regions from genomic DNA. Under the source paper's analysis protocol: Within the assay, amplification of reference gene primers was used to estimate how many nucleated cells each sample contained. To quantify the absolute abundance of each unique TCRbeta CDR3 rearrangement, sequence reads were collapsed and filtered. For each sample, productive Simpson clonality was calculated by taking the square root of Simpson's diversity index across productive rearrangements. In its TCRdb copy, this immuneACCESS table keeps in-frame sequences only and misses some clones. Where compared with another copy, unresolved V genes explain less than half of these, and the others have no known cause. D and trimming were read from the DNA, whereas the V and J calls and clone size are those reported in that table. The table for this sample lists roughly 290,000 clones; 70% to 90% of them were counted only once. The ten largest clones capture roughly 4% of the sample.

Participants in the prospective study were enrolled through a virtual design, were aged roughly 18 to 100 years, and lived in under 25 United States geographic areas. In the prospective study, cohorts were assigned on the basis of participant-reported clinical history obtained from a screening survey and a study questionnaire. ImmuneRACE Cohort 3 recovered participants were defined by two consecutive negative NP/OP PCR tests, healthcare professional clearance, or symptom resolution. Each participant in the prospective study had whole blood, serum and a nasopharyngeal or oropharyngeal swab collected by mobile phlebotomists. Prospective study participants could optionally give additional blood draws and questionnaires over a 2-month period. Blood samples from the prospective study were shipped frozen or at room temperature prior to DNA extraction. CDR3 length: 15 amino acids, cysteine to phenylalanine. The kept DNA is CDR3 alone, 45 bases in frame from the first base. In the germline V gene (reference sequence), CDR1 corresponds to SGHNT and CDR2 to YYREEE. The V end gives up 0 bases and the J end 5 bases, leaving 4 bases in the junction not matched to a gene.

This record comes from a study of blood T cell repertoires in COVID-19 (dated by TCRdb to the early 2020s). General notes on the study: Collaborator samples came from the United States, Italy and Spain and covered acute and convalescent phases of COVID-19. The samples were drawn from two sources: the first 160 participants of the ongoing ImmuneRACE study, and 1,000 to 1,500 subjects contributed by 6 global collaborators. The repertoires were made available in a free public database intended to serve as a resource for research on the immune response to SARS-CoV-2. HLA class I and class II types, where available, came from metadata supplied by the sample provider rather than from assay-based typing. The dataset comprised deeply sampled blood TCRbeta repertoires from subjects exposed to, actively infected with, or recovered from COVID-19. A de-identified subject ID, COVID-19 status, age in years and sex were almost always included in the sample metadata. The material from the prospective study consisted of cDNA or gDNA derived from T cells, B-cell-depleted T cells, or PBMCs. Here is what the overall study found, with its caveats: The quantity of clinical and demographic metadata differed by source and by participant and was supplied without curation.

What was sequenced was PBMCs or T cells enriched from blood (not recorded which). This TCR was recovered from a woman aged 25-40 years who had recovered from COVID-19. The V and J segments used are TRBV5-4 and TRBJ2-5; 10 central nucleotides agree with TRBD2. The nucleotide sequence reads TGTGCCAGCAGCTTGGAAATAGCGGGGGGTGAGACCCAGTACTTC. This is translated as CASSLEIAGGETQYF.